This T cell receptor beta chain appears in the sequencing data of a study of CD8 T cells in Susac syndrome (dated by TCRdb to the late 2010s). Regarding the study in general: Whether CD8+ T cell activation and differentiation in Susac syndrome was antigen driven was tested using repertoire sequencing.

From its cysteine to its phenylalanine, the CDR3 spans 15 amino acids. CDR3 DNA is the only sequence kept; it has 45 bases, read in frame from the first base. Trimming takes 0 bases from V and 8 bases from J, and the germline ends sit 16 bases apart. Based on the germline V gene, the CDR1 and CDR2 sequences are ENHRY and SYGVKD. RNA was extracted using the RNeasy kit, and about 0.45 to 1 ug of the RNA was reverse transcribed with random hexamers. The immunoSEQ multiplex PCR assay, which covers 54 Vbeta and 13 Jbeta segments, was used to amplify TCR beta CDR3 regions. PCR amplification bias was corrected using a synthetic template baseline for primer optimization and computational correction. On the study's bioinformatics: Only productive sequences were kept, with reads annotated to V, D and J genes according to IMGT and analyzed in immunoSEQ Analyzer. Clonality was computed as one minus Shannon entropy normalized by log2 of the number of productive unique sequences. For each patient and control, public and private clones were evaluated among the 100 most prevalent clones. Clones were defined as Susac-specific if absent from the healthy and MS cohorts, from 900 to 1,200 published viral clones and from other ImmuneACCESS disease sequences. TCRdb reanalyzed the raw reads on its own, using fastp at Q25 for trimming and MiXCR for clone calling, and kept in-frame beta chains. Rows with one shared CDR3 protein collapse into an entry with the most common genes and DNA. These V and J calls rely on TCRdb rather than the paper's analysis. Here the sample has under 150,000 distinct CDR3 sequences; 90% to 95% occur a single time. The top ten constitute about 0.12% of the sample.

Overall results and qualifications from the work: The number of individuals in the TCR sequencing and HLA analysis was recognized as being relatively small.

In the case of this clonotype: Its binding antigen is unknown. Per-base qualities were not stored, and no clone one base away is much larger.

Peripheral blood CD8+ and CD4+ T cells from healthy donors, Susac syndrome patients and multiple sclerosis patients were profiled using high-throughput TCR beta sequencing. The multiple sclerosis controls were treatment-naive patients whose relapsing-remitting disease, either stable or active, fulfilled the revised McDonald criteria. Bulk CD8+ and CD4+ T cells were purified magnetically by negative isolation, whereas CD8+ TEMRA cells were enriched by FACS. Blood was collected in EDTA tubes and processed within 24 hours, with PBMCs isolated through density gradient centrifugation. PBMCs intended for TCR sequencing were cryopreserved in liquid nitrogen and were subsequently thawed in a 37 degrees C water bath. The sorted or isolated CD4+, CD8+ and CD8+ TEMRA cells had a purity of 90% or higher.

Sequencing was performed on CD4+ T cells from PBMCs. This chain is built from TRBV10-3 and TRBJ1-2, and TRBD1 may be the D gene, going by 5 matching bases. The TCR originated in a human donor with multiple sclerosis. The DNA sequence follows: TGTGCCATCAGTGAGTCGAGGGGCGTGGGGAGAGGCTACACCTTC. Its protein reads: CAISESRGVGRGYTF.